This T cell receptor beta chain was identified in a study of Graves' ophthalmopathy and Graves' hyperthyroidism (dated by TCRdb to 2017 to 2018). About the full investigation: Peripheral blood was collected before any treatment was given, at the time of initial diagnosis. The study used TCR beta repertoire signatures to distinguish Graves' ophthalmopathy from Graves' hyperthyroidism and to predict progression to ophthalmopathy. In total, under 150 blood samples were TCR-sequenced: fewer than 50 ophthalmopathy, some 75 hyperthyroidism and about 17 hyperthyroidism-to-ophthalmopathy patients. To explore V-J signatures that separate ophthalmopathy from hyperthyroidism, a discovery set of fewer than 110 patients was enrolled, consisting of 40 to 45 with ophthalmopathy and around 60 with stable hyperthyroidism. An independent validation cohort comprised 18 hyperthyroidism patients and about 16 patients who later progressed from hyperthyroidism to ophthalmopathy. In about 6 hyperthyroidism patients, T-cell repertoires of thyroid tissue and blood were compared. After sampling, hyperthyroidism patients received methimazole starting at 30 mg daily, and ophthalmopathy patients received high-dose intravenous methylprednisolone. The approximately 95 discovery patients were divided at random into training and test sets in a 7:3 ratio. The full study reports these points: In validation, the model predicted ophthalmopathy progression with nearly 71% sensitivity and 72.22% specificity; some twelve predicted patients were CT-confirmed with GO in a median of approximately 6.5 months. No statistical method was used to set the sample size in advance, and the investigators knew which group each participant was assigned to. The 13-signature model separated ophthalmopathy from stable hyperthyroidism with 85% to 90% sensitivity and about 81% specificity in cross-validation, and 80%/75% in the test set. Among expanded thyroid clonotypes with frequency above 0.001, most also showed up in blood, which suggests that blood repertoires may reflect the thyroid immune response.

This clonotype was counted ten times or more. Its specific antigen is unknown. Qualities for individual bases were not recorded, and no much larger clone is one base off. Hyperthyroidism was considered stable if no progression to ophthalmopathy occurred within 18 months of follow-up. Hyperthyroidism patients were newly diagnosed, with disease duration under 2 months, and aged 18 to 65 years. Patients with other autoimmune diseases, uncontrolled infections, pregnancy or lactation were excluded from the study. Clinical symptoms, serum thyroxine, TRAb, thyroid ultrasound and orbital computed tomography were used for diagnosis. PBMCs were isolated from more than 8 ml of fresh peripheral blood by Ficoll-Paque density gradient centrifugation. Total RNA was extracted using Trizol reagent, and RNA quality was checked on an Agilent 2100 Bioanalyzer. TCR beta CDR3 regions were amplified from RNA transcripts for repertoire sequencing. HTBI primers and the Qiagen OneStep RT-PCR kit were used in a first-round RT-PCR, which was followed by a second-round multiplex PCR, size selection and purification. The libraries underwent paired-end sequencing with 100 bp reads on an Illumina HiSeq2000. As for how the authors treated the data: Reads were processed with SOAPnuke, discarding reads with adapters, uncalled bases, mean Phred below 15, or no exact constant-primer or identifier match. COPE v1.2.5 was used to merge the high-quality paired reads. Unique nucleotide sequences were defined as clonotypes and aligned to IMGT TRB V, D and J references using MiTCR v1.1. Only V-J combinations with frequency above 0.0001 were analysed, covering around 99% of repertoires. For each V-J combination, a TCR clonal expansion and chaos score was defined as the ratio of F50 clonal expansion to chaos observed in the TCRdist matrix. Features were reduced by Welch's t-statistics and random forest to around 13 V-J combinations, which fed a naive Bayes classifier. Thyroid-blood repertoire similarity was quantified with the Morisita-Horn index. TCRdb trimmed public reads at Q25 via fastp, called clones via MiXCR and kept in-frame beta chains. Rows with a matching CDR3 protein are joined into one entry that keeps the most common DNA and genes. TCRdb's processing, not the authors', yielded these V and J calls. Across this sample there are just over 600,000 distinct CDR3 sequences, with approximately 21% seen only once. Clones ranked in the top ten supply approximately 6.9% of the sample.

As encoded in the germline V gene, CDR1 is MNHNS while CDR2 is SASEGT. The V end loses 6 bases and the J end loses 0 bases, and a stretch of 9 bases separates them. CDR3 length: 14 amino acids, cysteine to phenylalanine. Only the CDR3 DNA stays, 42 bases, in frame from base 1. The clonotype originates from a woman between 18 and 29 years old with stable Graves' hyperthyroidism. Some clones in this sample may be carry-over from other donors' samples. Donor details come from another sample of the same person, matched by shared clones. The sample was peripheral blood. In this chain, TRBV6-1 is recombined with TRBJ1-3; TRBD1 is a weak D gene call, 5 bases matching. This receptor has the CDR3 CASSGTDSGNTIYF. The bases read TGTGCCAGCAGCGGGACGGACTCTGGAAACACCATATATTTT.